This T cell receptor beta chain is drawn from a study of early T cells in non-severe SARS-CoV-2 infection. Trimming took 1 base from V and 2 from J, leaving 9 bases between them. Germline CDR1 and CDR2: DFQATT and SNEGSKA (reference sequence). The CDR3 is made up of 14 amino acids. MiXCR, applied by TCRdb to the 5' RACE reads, yields one record per CDR3 protein. Of tens of thousands of distinct CDR3 sequences in the sample, 9.5% to 13% were seen once. The origin of this receptor is an adult who was a healthcare worker with PCR-confirmed SARS-CoV-2 infection or an uninfected control (not recorded which). The sequenced material came from whole blood. The chain uses TRBV20-1 and TRBJ2-1, with D possibly TRBD2 on 6 matching bases. The CDR3 sequence: CSARVGLTYNEQFF. The CDR3 nucleotides read TGCAGTGCTAGAGTGGGACTTACCTACAATGAGCAGTTCTTC.